These T cell receptor beta chains were read from a single sample in a study of T cell responses to AZD1222 COVID-19 vaccine. Sequencing was performed with immunoSEQ multiplex PCR; in TCRdb, only in-frame clones are kept and a portion is missing. Of roughly 120,000 clones in the sample, almost 90% were seen once. Specimen: peripheral blood, collected on day 0 of AZD1222 vaccination. These TCRs come from an adult in good health. CDR3s include the opening cysteine and the closing phenylalanine or tryptophan. D genes are given only for firm matches. Clone size is given for some rows only: seen once, a few or many times, or a class if the clone is expanded.

V gene	D gene	clone size	CDR3 length	J gene	CDR3 DNA	CDR3 protein
TRBV10-3	.	.	14	TRBJ1-2	TGTGCCATCAGTGAGCATCGGGACGGTTATGGCTACACCTTC	CAISEHRDGYGYTF
TRBV7-2	.	.	16	TRBJ2-3	TGTGCCAGCAGCTTCCTTACAGGGGAGGGGACAGATACGCAGTATTTT	CASSFLTGEGTDTQYF
TRBV7-9	.	.	12	TRBJ1-2	TGTGCCAGCAGCCCTCATAGCTATGGCTACACCTTC	CASSPHSYGYTF
TRBV5-1	TRBD2	.	18	TRBJ2-7	TGCGCCAGCAGCATGTTGGGGGGGTGGCAGAGTACATCCTACGAGCAGTACTTC	CASSMLGGWQSTSYEQYF
TRBV19	TRBD1	once	19	TRBJ2-1	TGTGCCAGTAGTATTATGTTCGGGGGCGGGACAGGCCTTTACAATGAGCAGTTCTTC	CASSIMFGGGTGLYNEQFF
TRBV30	.	.	17	TRBJ1-1	TGTGCCTGGAGTGTTTATGTTGGGAGGACATCGAACACTGAAGCTTTCTTT	CAWSVYVGRTSNTEAFF
TRBV7-2	TRBD1	.	13	TRBJ1-2	TGTGCCAGCAGCCCGGACAGGTCCTATGGCTACACCTTC	CASSPDRSYGYTF
TRBV18	.	few	16	TRBJ2-4	TGTGCCAGCTCACCAGAAGTTGGGGGGGCCAAAAACATTCAGTACTTC	CASSPEVGGAKNIQYF
TRBV5-1	TRBD1	.	15	TRBJ1-2	TGCGCCAGCAGCCCAGCCGGAGGGGGCGACTATGGCTACACCTTC	CASSPAGGGDYGYTF
TRBV18	.	.	17	TRBJ1-4	TGTGCCAGCTCACCACAGGACTTCCTTGCAACTAATGAAAAACTGTTTTTT	CASSPQDFLATNEKLFF
TRBV5-1	.	once	15	TRBJ2-7	TGCGCCAGCAGCTTTGGTCAGGGGTACGCCTACGAGCAGTACTTC	CASSFGQGYAYEQYF
TRBV11-2	.	.	15	TRBJ2-3	TGTGCCAGCAGCAGGGGGGGGGCACACACAGATACGCAGTATTTT	CASSRGGAHTDTQYF
TRBV7-9	TRBD1	.	13	TRBJ1-1	TGTGCCAGCAGCAGGGGGCTGGGCACTGAAGCTTTCTTT	CASSRGLGTEAFF
TRBV7-2	TRBD2	once	16	TRBJ2-5	TGTGCCAGCAGATCAGCTTTGGGGGGGTGGTCAGAGACCCAGTACTTC	CASRSALGGWSETQYF
TRBV10-3	.	.	15	TRBJ1-2	TGTGCCATCAGCCAGGATTTGGGGCCTAACTATGGCTACACCTTC	CAISQDLGPNYGYTF
TRBV6-5	.	.	14	TRBJ2-2	TGTGCCAGCAGGAGGTTCGCTGTAGCCGGGGAGCTGTTTTTT	CASRRFAVAGELFF
TRBV24-1	.	.	14	TRBJ1-5	TGTGCCACCAGTGATCCGGGGGAGCATCAGCCCCAGCATTTT	CATSDPGEHQPQHF
TRBV5-6	TRBD2	few	14	TRBJ2-1	TGTGCCAGCAGCTTGGGACTAGCGCCAAATGAGCAGTTCTTC	CASSLGLAPNEQFF
TRBV5-4	TRBD1	.	15	TRBJ1-2	TGTGCCAGCAGCTTGGCTACGGGACAGAACTATGGCTACACCTTC	CASSLATGQNYGYTF
TRBV7-2	.	.	13	TRBJ1-1	TGTGCCAGCGGAGAGGGGATGAACACTGAAGCTTTCTTT	CASGEGMNTEAFF
TRBV19	.	.	14	TRBJ2-7	TGTGCCAGTAGTAACCGAGACAGCTCCTACGAGCAGTACTTC	CASSNRDSSYEQYF
TRBV29-1	.	once	11	TRBJ2-7	TGCAGCGTTGGCCTAGCGAACGAGCAGTACTTC	CSVGLANEQYF
TRBV7-3	TRBD1	.	12	TRBJ2-1	TGTGCCAGCAGCTCACAAGGACAGGGTCAGTTCTTC	CASSSQGQGQFF
TRBV6-5	TRBD2	.	16	TRBJ2-3	TGTGCCAGCAGTTACACTACTAGCGGAGATGGGGATACGCAGTATTTT	CASSYTTSGDGDTQYF
TRBV7-2	.	.	13	TRBJ2-7	TGTGCCAGCAGCTTAGGGCGGGTCTACGAGCAGTACTTC	CASSLGRVYEQYF
TRBV6-5	.	.	13	TRBJ1-1	TGTGCCAGCAGTTACCTGGGCTCGTTGGAAGCTTTCTTT	CASSYLGSLEAFF
TRBV28	.	.	13	TRBJ1-4	TGTGCCAGCACCCAAAAGGGGTCGGAAAAACTGTTTTTT	CASTQKGSEKLFF
TRBV4-3	.	.	13	TRBJ1-2	TGCGCCAGCAGCGAAGGATGGGGGGAAGGCTACACCTTC	CASSEGWGEGYTF
TRBV18	TRBD2	.	14	TRBJ2-7	TGTGCCAGCTCAGAGCTAGCGGGAGACCTCGAGCAGTACTTC	CASSELAGDLEQYF
TRBV6-5	TRBD1	.	15	TRBJ2-2	TGTGCCAGCGGAGGACAGGGCGCCGGCTCCGGGGAGCTGTTTTTT	CASGGQGAGSGELFF
TRBV2	.	.	13	TRBJ1-2	TGTGCCAGCACCCCGGCCGGGGCCTATGGCTACACCTTC	CASTPAGAYGYTF
TRBV5-6	.	.	12	TRBJ1-1	TGTGCCAGCAGCTTGTACAGGACTGAAGCTTTCTTT	CASSLYRTEAFF
TRBV7-8	TRBD1	.	16	TRBJ2-7	TGTGCCAGCAGCTATGAGGGGGCTAGCCGGTTCGGGGAGCAGTACTTC	CASSYEGASRFGEQYF
TRBV11-2	.	once	12	TRBJ2-7	TGTGCCAGCAGCTCTGGTACCTACGAGCAGTACTTC	CASSSGTYEQYF
TRBV28	.	.	14	TRBJ1-1	TGTGCCAGCAGCCTTAGGACGGGGGACACTGAAGCTTTCTTT	CASSLRTGDTEAFF
TRBV18	.	.	15	TRBJ2-2	TGTGCCAGCTCACCACGCAGCGAATACACCGGGGAGCTGTTTTTT	CASSPRSEYTGELFF
TRBV6-2/TRBV6-3	.	.	13	TRBJ1-2	TGTGCCAGCAGTTATGGGGGGCCGCGTGGCTACACCTTC	CASSYGGPRGYTF
TRBV20-1	.	.	11	TRBJ2-7	TGCAGTGGTGAGGGTGTCCACGAGCAGTACTTC	CSGEGVHEQYF
TRBV9	.	.	13	TRBJ1-3	TGTGCCAGCAGCGCGAACTCCCCAAACACCATATATTTT	CASSANSPNTIYF
TRBV23-1	TRBD1	.	20	TRBJ1-3	TGCGCCAGCAGCCCTGCCGGGGACAGGGGAATAATTAACTCTGGAAACACCATATATTTT	CASSPAGDRGIINSGNTIYF
TRBV5-4	.	.	15	TRBJ2-6	TGTGCCAGCAGCTTGGTCCCGGCCGGGGCCAACGTCCTGACTTTC	CASSLVPAGANVLTF
TRBV19	.	.	14	TRBJ2-1	TGTGCCAGTAGCGAAGGGGGCTCCTACAATGAGCAGTTCTTC	CASSEGGSYNEQFF
TRBV5-1	.	.	14	TRBJ2-5	TGCGCCAGCAGCCCAGGGACCTTTCGGGAGACCCAGTACTTC	CASSPGTFRETQYF
TRBV9	TRBD1	.	15	TRBJ2-7	TGTGCCAGCAGCGTAGGCACAGGGGGTTCCTACGAGCAGTACTTC	CASSVGTGGSYEQYF
TRBV6-5	.	.	14	TRBJ1-5	TGTGCCAGCAGTTACTTTAACGGAGGTCAGCCCCAGCATTTT	CASSYFNGGQPQHF
TRBV7-9	.	.	11	TRBJ1-1	TGTGCCAGCAGCTTATCGGATGAAGCTTTCTTT	CASSLSDEAFF
TRBV7-2	TRBD1	.	14	TRBJ1-2	TGTGCCAGCAGCCCAGGGACAGGGCCCTATGGCTACACCTTC	CASSPGTGPYGYTF
TRBV6-5	.	.	14	TRBJ1-2	TGTGCCAGCAGTTACGGAGGGACGGACTATGGCTACACCTTC	CASSYGGTDYGYTF
TRBV6-5	.	.	14	TRBJ1-4	TGTGCCAGCAGCCCCCACGGGGGTCGGGAAAAACTGTTTTTT	CASSPHGGREKLFF
TRBV10-2	.	.	11	TRBJ1-1	TGCGCCAGCAGGACGAACACTGAAGCTTTCTTT	CASRTNTEAFF
TRBV7-2	.	.	18	TRBJ1-6	TGTGCCAGCAGCCCTTACCCGCGGGAGGGTCAAAGAAATTCACCCCTCCACTTT	CASSPYPREGQRNSPLHF
TRBV6-6	.	.	13	TRBJ1-1	TGTGCCAGCAGTTACTCTGAAGGATTTGAAGCTTTCTTT	CASSYSEGFEAFF
TRBV19	.	.	14	TRBJ1-5	TGTGCCAGTCGGGGACCTAGTTCCAATCAGCCCCAGCATTTT	CASRGPSSNQPQHF
TRBV27	.	.	12	TRBJ1-2	TGTGCCAGCAGTTTGGCAGGGGAAGGCTACACCTTC	CASSLAGEGYTF
TRBV5-1	.	.	12	TRBJ2-7	TGCGCCAGCAGTGAAAGTATCTACGAGCAGTACTTC	CASSESIYEQYF
TRBV7-2	.	.	14	TRBJ1-3	TGTGCCAGCAAGGCCAAGTCTGCTGGAAACACCATATATTTT	CASKAKSAGNTIYF
TRBV5-1	TRBD1	.	14	TRBJ1-5	TGCGCCAGCAGCCCCGGGACAGGGGAGCAGCCCCAGCATTTT	CASSPGTGEQPQHF
TRBV27	TRBD1	.	14	TRBJ1-2	TGTGCCAGCAGTTACCAACAGGGGGCAGATGGCTACACCTTC	CASSYQQGADGYTF
TRBV28	.	.	15	TRBJ2-7	TGTGCCAGCAGTCCAAGCGGGACAGGAGGGAGCGAGCAGTACTTC	CASSPSGTGGSEQYF